This is a list of T cell receptor beta chains from one sample in a study of shared clonotypes between healthy human individuals. Sequencing used immunoSEQ multiplex PCR; TCRdb keeps in-frame clones, though not all of them. The table lists about 2.4 million clones, approximately 90% of them singletons. Material: naive CD4+ T cells sorted from blood. Receptor source: a man younger than 30 in good health. Each CDR3 is given with its conserved first and last residue. A D gene is named only where the DNA matches it firmly. The listing skips clone size in some rows; elsewhere it reads once, few, many or a size class.

-	TRBJ2-3	-	TRBV4-1	TGCGCCAGCAGCCCTTGGACGGATGCCACAGATACGCAGTATTTT	CASSPWTDATDTQYF
-	TRBJ2-7	-	TRBV4-3	TGCGCCAGCACCCCGGACATAGGTATGGATTACTTC	CASTPDIGMDYF
-	TRBJ2-3	-	TRBV27	TGTGCCAGCAGTTTTTCCCAGCGGGCCCTTAGCACAGATACGCAGTATTTT	CASSFSQRALSTDTQYF
-	TRBJ1-5	TRBD1	TRBV10-3	TGTGCCATCAGTGAGGGGGGGACAGGCAATCAGCCCCAGCATTTT	CAISEGGTGNQPQHF
once	TRBJ1-5	-	TRBV5-5	TGTGCCAGCAGTGGGGCAGGAGGACAGCCCCAGCATTTT	CASSGAGGQPQHF
-	TRBJ1-2	TRBD1	TRBV10-3	TGTGCCATCAGTGACGACAGGGGCCTCGCTGGCTACACCTTC	CAISDDRGLAGYTF
few	TRBJ1-4	-	TRBV4-1	TGCGCCAGCAGTTTAGGGGAAGGAGAAAAACTGTTTTTT	CASSLGEGEKLFF
-	TRBJ2-1	-	TRBV7-3	TGTGCCAGCAGCCCCGGACCGTACAATGAGCAGTTCTTC	CASSPGPYNEQFF
-	TRBJ1-1	-	TRBV7-2	TGTGCCAGCAGCTTGATCCCAGGGGACACTGAAGCTTTCTTT	CASSLIPGDTEAFF
-	TRBJ2-7	TRBD1	TRBV9	TGTGCCAGCAGCGTACGGACAGGGAGCTCCTACGAGCAGTACTTC	CASSVRTGSSYEQYF
few	TRBJ1-2	-	TRBV6-5	TGTGCCAGCAGCCCCCCCCACACCTTC	CASSPPHTF
-	TRBJ2-4	TRBD2	TRBV28	TGTGCCAGCAGTCCCCCCGGGGGGGGGCGAAAAAACATTCAGTACTTC	CASSPPGGGRKNIQYF
-	TRBJ2-7	-	TRBV10-1	TGCGCCAGCAGAGGACGGAGGAGCTCCTACGAGCAGTACTTC	CASRGRRSSYEQYF
-	TRBJ1-2	-	TRBV7-3	TGTGCCAGCAGCTTAGGGGCAGATTATGGCTACACCTTC	CASSLGADYGYTF
-	TRBJ1-2	-	TRBV9	TGTGCCAGCAGCGTAGGTCCCCAAATGGGGGGAAATGGCTACACCTTC	CASSVGPQMGGNGYTF
-	TRBJ1-3	-	TRBV19	TGTGCCAGTACCCTGGGGAGCTCTGGAAACACCATATATTTT	CASTLGSSGNTIYF
-	TRBJ1-5	TRBD1	TRBV5-1	TGCGCCAGCAGCTTAGGGACAGGGGGAACTCAGCCCCAGCATTTT	CASSLGTGGTQPQHF
-	TRBJ2-3	-	TRBV6-5	TGTGCCAGCAAGGAGACTTACCTCACAGATACGCAGTATTTT	CASKETYLTDTQYF
-	TRBJ2-7	-	TRBV7-3	TGTGCCAGCAGCCACGCACTAGGCGTTCCCTACGAGCAGTACTTC	CASSHALGVPYEQYF
-	TRBJ2-7	-	TRBV6-5	TGTGCCAGCAGTTCCCAGCCCGGGGCAAAGTTCTACGAGCAGTACTTC	CASSSQPGAKFYEQYF
-	TRBJ2-7	-	TRBV2	TGTGCCAGCAGTGAGACCGGGGAGTCAAAGCAGTACTTC	CASSETGESKQYF
-	TRBJ1-6	TRBD1	TRBV19	TGTGCCAGTAGTATAGGGGCCCTACACCGGGACAGGGTTGAAAATTCACCCCTCCACTTT	CASSIGALHRDRVENSPLHF
once	TRBJ1-2	-	TRBV20-1	TGCAGGGGGGGCTATGGCTACACCTTC	CRGGYGYTF
-	TRBJ2-3	-	TRBV28	TGTGCCACCAAAGGGGCAGGCAACACAGATACGCAGTATTTT	CATKGAGNTDTQYF
-	TRBJ1-1	-	TRBV19	TGTGCCTGCGGGGAAAGGACTGAAGCTTTCTTT	CACGERTEAFF
once	TRBJ2-7	-	TRBV30	TGTGCCTGGAGGGAGGACTCCTACGAGCAGTACTTC	CAWREDSYEQYF
-	TRBJ2-7	-	TRBV19	TGTGCCAGCCGAGGGGAAGGGTACGAGCAGTACTTC	CASRGEGYEQYF
-	TRBJ1-2	TRBD1	TRBV4-3	TGCGCCAGCAGCCAAGGGACAGGGGGTTATGGCTACACCTTC	CASSQGTGGYGYTF
once	TRBJ2-2	TRBD2	TRBV7-2	TGTGCCAGCAGCTCCCCCGCGGGACTAGCGGGGCTCACCGGGGAGCTGTTTTTT	CASSSPAGLAGLTGELFF